This entry is about one TCR beta chain. Its antigen remains unidentified. This sample was taken from a study of cytomegalovirus exposure and HLA in healthy donors. Study-level findings and limits: Based on reports, TCR beta sequences accurately predicted HLA-A and HLA-B alleles for most subjects.

Primers included in the PCR were 60 Vbeta and 13 Jbeta primers. Profiled with immunoSEQ multiplex PCR; TCRdb holds only in-frame clones, not every one. The sample lists around 130,000 clones, about 9.4% occurring once. The germline gives CDR1 SGHAT, CDR2 FQNNGV. The germline V and J ends were trimmed by 8 bases and 5 bases, with 16 bases remaining between them. This CDR3 spans 14 amino acids. The chain combines TRBV11-2 with TRBJ2-4, with D possibly TRBD1 on 6 matching bases. The sequence came from a woman in her 40s in good health and CMV-seropositive. Sequencing used PBMCs. The CDR3 region is CASSAQGSQNIQYF. The CDR3, as DNA: TGTGCCAGCTCCGCACAGGGTTCACAAAACATTCAGTACTTC. Complete variable domain (other parts from reference TRBV11-2 and TRBJ2-4): EAGVAQSPRYKIIEKRQSVAFWCNPISGHATLYWYQQILGQGPKLLIQFQNNGVVDDSQLPKDRFSAERLKGVDSTLKIQPAKLEDSAVYLCASSAQGSQNIQYFGAGTRLSVL.